This paragraph reports one TCR beta chain. The antigen is undetermined. This sample was included in a study of identifying expanded T cells in peripheral blood. Whole-study results and caveats: Across healthy donors, higher total template counts meant significantly greater roughly 2-week count variance.

Measured with immunoSEQ multiplex PCR; TCRdb has only the in-frame clones, and not every one. In the table there are 60,000 to 80,000 clones, approximately 87% of which are singletons. CDR3 length: 12 residues. Trimming cost V 2 bases and J 7 bases, with 9 bases left between them. The V and J genes are TRBV5-3 and TRBJ1-1; D is unclear. TRBV5-3 is classed as an ORF, of uncertain function. The source of this sequence is a person aged 18-70 years in good health. What was sequenced was blood. The CDR3 loop is CARSFRSNEAFF. The CDR3 coding sequence is TGTGCCAGAAGCTTCAGGAGCAATGAAGCTTTCTTT.